These T cell receptor beta chains were read from a single sample in a study of technical replicates of blood from a handful of donors. Some clones are missing from TCRdb's copy, which holds only in-frame ones; the method was immunoSEQ multiplex PCR. The top ten hold approximately 0.18% of the sample, which has about 75,000 clones, nearly 98% seen once. The sequenced material came from T cells isolated from PBMCs. These TCRs come from a human donor in good health. Both conserved end residues are part of each CDR3. A D gene is named only where the DNA matches it firmly. Clone size is given for some rows only: seen once, a few or many times, or a class if the clone is expanded.

NA,TRBJ2-7,once,TRBV5-6,TGTGCCAGCAGCTTGCGGGTCGCCAGGGGCTACGAGCAGTACTTC,CASSLRVARGYEQYF
NA,TRBJ2-7,NA,TRBV19,TGTGCCAGTACCAATCAGAAGAGGGAGCAGTACTTC,CASTNQKREQYF
TRBD2,TRBJ2-5,NA,TRBV5-1,TGCGCCAGCTCAGGCGGGAGGGGGAAAGAGACCCAGTACTTC,CASSGGRGKETQYF
TRBD2,TRBJ2-7,NA,TRBV27,TGTGCCAGCAGTTTAAGGGGGGTAGGACTAGCCGTTTACGAGCAGTACTTC,CASSLRGVGLAVYEQYF
NA,TRBJ2-3,NA,TRBV29-1,TGCAGCGTTGTGTGGCAGGTCGATACGCAGTATTTT,CSVVWQVDTQYF
NA,TRBJ2-7,NA,TRBV5-1,TGCGCCAGCAGCTTGGCCCAGGGGTACGAGCAGTACTTC,CASSLAQGYEQYF
TRBD2,TRBJ2-1,NA,TRBV2,TGTGCCAGCAGATTTGGCGGGGGTAGGGATGAGCAGTTCTTC,CASRFGGGRDEQFF
TRBD1,TRBJ1-2,NA,TRBV7-2,TGTGCCAGCAGCTTAGACACAGGGGGCGTGGGTCTTTCCTATGGCTACACCTTC,CASSLDTGGVGLSYGYTF
NA,TRBJ1-2,NA,TRBV28,TGTGCCACCAGACAGGAGTATGGCTACACCTTC,CATRQEYGYTF
NA,TRBJ1-4,NA,TRBV30,TGTGCCTGGACTAATTTTGAAAAACTGTTTTTT,CAWTNFEKLFF
TRBD1,TRBJ2-7,NA,TRBV5-1,TGCGCCAGCAGCATCGACAGGGAAGGTGGCGAGCAGTACTTC,CASSIDREGGEQYF
NA,TRBJ1-5,NA,TRBV10-2,TGCGCCAGCAGTTATCCGGACTCTAATCAGCCCCAGCATTTT,CASSYPDSNQPQHF
NA,TRBJ2-1,NA,TRBV4-1,TGCGCCAGCAGCCAAGGGAGACTAAACAATGAGCAGTTCTTC,CASSQGRLNNEQFF
NA,TRBJ2-7,NA,TRBV19,TGTGCCAGTAGTATAGCGGTCCAAACCTACGAGCAGTACTTC,CASSIAVQTYEQYF
NA,TRBJ2-2,NA,TRBV5-1,TGCGCCAGCAGCTTGGCCGGAGGCTTCCACACCGGGGAGCTGTTTTTT,CASSLAGGFHTGELFF
NA,TRBJ2-7,NA,TRBV5-4,TGTGCCAGCAGCCAAACTAAAGACTACGAGCAGTACTTC,CASSQTKDYEQYF
NA,TRBJ1-4,NA,TRBV2,TGTGCCAGCAGCCCAAGCAAGGAAAAACTGTTTTTT,CASSPSKEKLFF
TRBD2,TRBJ2-5,NA,TRBV5-4,TGTGCCAGCAGCTCTTCTACTAGCGGGAGGGGGACCCAGTACTTC,CASSSSTSGRGTQYF
NA,TRBJ1-1,NA,TRBV12-5,TGTGCTAGTGTTGGAGGGATGAACACTGAAGCTTTCTTT,CASVGGMNTEAFF
TRBD2,TRBJ2-5,NA,TRBV6-5,TGTGCCAGCAGTCCGGGGACTAGGACCTCAGAGACCCAGTACTTC,CASSPGTRTSETQYF
NA,TRBJ1-1,NA,TRBV7-8,TGTGCCAGCAGCTTTGAGGTGAACACTGAAGCTTTCTTT,CASSFEVNTEAFF
NA,TRBJ2-5,NA,TRBV7-9,TGTGCCAGCAGCTTAGTCGGGGGAGAGACCCAGTACTTC,CASSLVGGETQYF
TRBD2,TRBJ2-3,NA,TRBV7-9,TGTGCCAGCAGCACACTAGCGGGGGGGACAGATACGCAGTATTTT,CASSTLAGGTDTQYF
NA,TRBJ2-3,once,TRBV4-1,TGCGCCAGCAGCCAAGGTGACTCAGGGGTATGGACAGATACGCAGTATTTT,CASSQGDSGVWTDTQYF
NA,TRBJ2-1,NA,TRBV27,TGTGCCAGCAGTCTTATCCCGGACTGGAGGAACGAGGAGCAGTTCTTC,CASSLIPDWRNEEQFF
TRBD1,TRBJ2-7,NA,TRBV28,TGTGCCAGCAGCTCCGCCGAGGGGACAGGGGGCAACTACGAGCAGTACTTC,CASSSAEGTGGNYEQYF
NA,TRBJ2-1,once,TRBV11-2,TGTGCCAGCGCCAGGGGCAGGGGCTCCTACAATGAGCAGTTCTTC,CASARGRGSYNEQFF
NA,TRBJ2-3,NA,TRBV2,TGTGCCAGCAGTGTTCAGGGGAATTCAGATACGCAGTATTTT,CASSVQGNSDTQYF
NA,TRBJ2-5,NA,TRBV7-9,TGTGCCAGCAGTCTCCAAGAGACCCAGTACTTC,CASSLQETQYF
TRBD1,TRBJ2-1,NA,TRBV4-1,TGCGCCAGCAGCCCGCCTTCCGGGACAGGGGCAATCAATGAGCAGTTCTTC,CASSPPSGTGAINEQFF
TRBD2,TRBJ2-7,NA,TRBV5-1,TGCGCCAGCAGCTTAATGGGCGGGAGGGCTCGTGAGCAGTACTTC,CASSLMGGRAREQYF
NA,TRBJ2-7,once,TRBV4-2,TGTGCCAGCAGCCTCGATACAGGTGGGGTGTACGAGCAGTACTTC,CASSLDTGGVYEQYF
TRBD2,TRBJ2-1,NA,TRBV11-2,TGTGCCAGCAGCTCATGGGCGCTAGCGGGAGCTCATGAGCAGTTCTTC,CASSSWALAGAHEQFF
NA,TRBJ2-5,NA,TRBV10-2,TGCGCCAGCAGTGAACAGGGGAGGGAGACCCAGTACTTC,CASSEQGRETQYF
NA,TRBJ1-3,NA,TRBV6-6,TGTGCCAGCAGTTACGGCAGTAACTCTGGAAACACCATATATTTT,CASSYGSNSGNTIYF
TRBD2,TRBJ2-3,once,TRBV5-1,TGCGCCAGCAGCCGGTCTAGCGGGGGGGGGCCAGATACGCAGTATTTT,CASSRSSGGGPDTQYF
TRBD2,TRBJ2-1,NA,TRBV15,TGTGCCACCAGCAGAGATCGCCTAGCGGGAGGAAGGCAGTTCTTC,CATSRDRLAGGRQFF
NA,TRBJ2-2,NA,TRBV6-5,TGTGCCAGCAGTTACTTAGGGGAGCTGTTTTTT,CASSYLGELFF
NA,TRBJ1-3,NA,TRBV6-1,TGTGCCAGCAGTGTCATACAGATGCTAAACACCATATATTTT,CASSVIQMLNTIYF
NA,TRBJ1-1,NA,TRBV9,TGTGCCAGCAGCGTGGGTATCTGGGGGGGCGACACTGAAGCTTTCTTT,CASSVGIWGGDTEAFF
NA,TRBJ2-3,NA,TRBV5-1,TGCGCCAGCAGCTTGGGGTTAGCAGTGTCAGATACGCAGTATTTT,CASSLGLAVSDTQYF
TRBD1,TRBJ1-1,once,TRBV11-3,TGTGCCAGCAGCGACAGGGGGCCGGGGACTGAAGCTTTCTTT,CASSDRGPGTEAFF
TRBD2,TRBJ2-1,NA,TRBV4-2,TGTGCCAGCAGGCCCCTGCTAGCGGGGGGTAGTAATGAGCAGTTCTTC,CASRPLLAGGSNEQFF
NA,TRBJ2-7,NA,TRBV4-1,TGCGCCAGCAGCCAAGTTCCAGGGAACTGGTACGAGCAGTACTTC,CASSQVPGNWYEQYF
NA,TRBJ2-6,once,TRBV4-1,TGCGCCAGCAGCCAAGATCCAGGGGCATCTGGGGCCAACGTCCTGACTTTC,CASSQDPGASGANVLTF
NA,TRBJ2-1,once,TRBV10-2,TGCGCCAGCAGCGCCTCTTTTCGGGAGATCAACAATGAGCAGTTCTTC,CASSASFREINNEQFF
NA,TRBJ2-3,NA,TRBV7-6,TGTGCCAGCAGCCTAGGAAGGGGTACAGATACGCAGTATTTT,CASSLGRGTDTQYF
TRBD1,TRBJ1-2,NA,TRBV5-4,TGTGCCAGCAGTTTGGGGCCGGGACAGGGGACGGGCTACACCTTC,CASSLGPGQGTGYTF
NA,TRBJ1-6,NA,TRBV30,TGTGCCTGGAGTGCCCCCTTCAGCTCCTATAATTCACCCCTCCACTTT,CAWSAPFSSYNSPLHF
NA,TRBJ2-7,NA,TRBV5-8,TGTGCCAGCAGCGCCTTTACCGGAGGGGTGACCTACGAGCAGTACTTC,CASSAFTGGVTYEQYF
TRBD2,TRBJ2-1,NA,TRBV5-1,TGCGCCAGCAGCTTGGGCGGGGGGGGTGATGAGCAGTTCTTC,CASSLGGGGDEQFF
NA,TRBJ1-1,NA,TRBV6-1,TGTGCCAGCAGTGAAGCGGTCACTAACACTGAAGCTTTCTTT,CASSEAVTNTEAFF
NA,TRBJ1-5,NA,TRBV9,TGTGCCAGCAGCCCCGGAATTCGGGCAGGGATCAATCAGCCCCAGCATTTT,CASSPGIRAGINQPQHF
TRBD1,TRBJ1-2,NA,TRBV15,TGTGCCACCAGCAGAGCCCCGGGACAGCGGGACTATGGCTACACCTTC,CATSRAPGQRDYGYTF
TRBD2,TRBJ2-4,NA,TRBV28,TGTGCCAGCAGTTTGGGACTAGCGGGGGGTGGAAACATTCAGTACTTC,CASSLGLAGGGNIQYF